This T cell receptor (beta chain) originates from a study of OX40 agonist ivuxolimab in advanced cancers. As for this clone: What it binds is unknown.

This CDR3 has 15 amino acids. The V gene lost 1 base and the J gene lost 3 bases, with 12 bases spanning the gap. Germline CDR1 and CDR2: SGHRS and YFSETQ. Study-wide results and limits: Relative to CD4+ cells, CD8+ T cells on average had more expanded clones.

The assay was immunoSEQ multiplex PCR, and TCRdb's table has in-frame clones only and misses some. Of roughly 45,000 clones in the sample, approximately 84% were seen once. Blood samples were obtained at baseline, cycle 4 day 1, and cycle 7 day 1. The rearrangement uses TRBV5-1 and TRBJ2-3, with no clear D. The material was CD4+ or CD8+ T cells sorted from blood, obtained in a trial of the OX40 agonist ivuxolimab. The clonotype was recovered from an adult with an advanced solid tumor such as melanoma, head and neck, liver or kidney cancer. CDR3 residues: CASSLQQLKTDTQYF. The CDR3 nucleotides read TGCGCCAGCAGCTTGCAGCAGCTTAAGACAGATACGCAGTATTTT.